The next 6 T cell receptor beta chains were all read from a single sample in a study of shared clonotypes between healthy human individuals. Here immunoSEQ multiplex PCR was the method, and the copy in TCRdb shows in-frame clones only, minus some. The table shows fewer than 3 million clones, with 80% to 95% occurring only once. The sample was naive CD4+ T cells from PBMCs. Sample subset: CD45RA+ positively selected. These receptors all stem from a man in his late teens or twenties in good health. Some clones in this sample may be carry-over from other donors' samples.

V usage is TRBV19 and J usage is TRBJ2-7; weak D call: TRBD2 (6 bases). From germline, CDR1 is LNHDA and CDR2 SQIVND (reference sequence). The V end was cut by 2 bases, the J end by 3 bases, with 20 bases between. This CDR3 spans 17 amino acids. The CDR3 nucleotides read TGTGCCAGTAGTATAAATTGGGGGGAACGGAAGTACTACGAGCAGTACTTC. Translation: CASSINWGERKYYEQYF.

This chain uses TRBV27 with TRBJ2-2; TRBD2 matches 9 bases. The CDR3 has 16 amino acids. The V gene end was trimmed by 6 bases and the J gene end by 3 bases; junction bases not matched to a gene: 8. Germline values: CDR1 MNHEY, CDR2 SMNVEV (reference sequence). In DNA, the CDR3 is TGTGCCAGCAGGTCCGGCGGGAGGGGACACACCGGGGAGCTGTTTTTT. Amino acid sequence: CASRSGGRGHTGELFF.

The chain has TRBV10-3 and TRBJ1-2, with a tentative D call TRBD1 (6 bases). The CDR3 contains 15 residues. Germline CDR1 is ENHRY and CDR2 is SYGVKD. Trimming cost V 2 bases and J 4 bases, with 14 bases left between them. For the CDR3, the DNA is TGTGCCATCAGTGAGCCCACACAGGGACGCTATGGCTACACCTTC. Translated: CAISEPTQGRYGYTF.

This chain uses TRBV19 with TRBJ2-4, with 10 bases lining up with TRBD1. The CDR3 is 17 residues long. Germline V gene data show CDR1 as LNHDA and CDR2 as SQIVND (reference sequence). Trimming cost V 6 bases and J 4 bases; bases outside gene matches: 12. For the CDR3, the DNA is TGTGCCAGTAGAAGATTGGACAGGGGGATGGAAAAAAACATTCAGTACTTC. It yields the protein CASRRLDRGMEKNIQYF. Using reference TRBV19 and TRBJ2-4 for the parts outside the CDR3, the full variable domain is DGGITQSPKYLFRKEGQNVTLSCEQNLNHDAMYWYRQDPGQGLRLIYYSQIVNDFQKGDIAEGYSVSREKKESFPLTVTSAQKNPTAFYLCASRRLDRGMEKNIQYFGAGTRLSVL.

The rearrangement joins TRBV6-1 to TRBJ1-1, with D tentatively TRBD1 (5 bases). The CDR3 length is 11 residues. V gave up 5 bases and J gave up 6 bases, with 7 bases separating them. CDR1 is MNHNS and CDR2 is SASEGT in the germline V gene. This chain's CDR3 is CASSYRSEAFF. CDR3 DNA sequence: TGTGCCAGCAGTTACAGGTCTGAAGCTTTCTTT.

This chain links TRBV28 with TRBJ2-1; D is ambiguous. The CDR3 consists of 13 residues. V was pared by 6 bases and J by 2 bases, with 8 bases between. Looked up from germline, CDR1 is MDHEN and CDR2 is SYDVKM. Here the CDR3 DNA reads TGTGCCAGCAGCTCTCCCACCTACAATGAGCAGTTCTTC. Protein sequence: CASSSPTYNEQFF.